Following are 19 T cell receptor beta chains from one sample sequenced in a study of B cell selection in AIRE deficiency. Some clones are missing from TCRdb's copy, which holds only in-frame ones; the method was immunoSEQ multiplex PCR. The sample yields tens of thousands of clones, about nine tenths seen once. Regulatory T cells were sorted as CD4+CD25hiCD127low/negative cells. Sequencing was carried out using CD4+CD25+ Tregs sorted from PBMCs. The receptors shown here come from a human donor in good health.

This chain joins TRBV6-5 and TRBJ1-1, with D possibly matching TRBD1 (5 bases). The V end was cut by 2 bases, the J end by 7 bases, with 8 bases between. Germline loops: CDR1 MNHEY, CDR2 SVGAGI. This CDR3 has 12 residues. DNA of the CDR3: TGTGCCAGCAGTTACACAACAGGTGAAGCTTTCTTT. Residues: CASSYTTGEAFF.

The V and J genes are TRBV5-1 and TRBJ1-3; a weak D match, TRBD1 (6 bases). This CDR3 region has 14 residues. Germline V gene data show CDR1 as SGHRS and CDR2 as YFSETQ. The V end lost 4 bases, the J end lost 3 bases, and 11 bases lay between the germline ends. CDR3 sequence reads: CASSPQGYGNTIYF. CDR3 nucleotides: TGCGCCAGCAGCCCACAGGGATATGGAAACACCATATATTTT.

The chain couples TRBV5-1 to TRBJ1-5, with D unclear. CDR3 length equals 15 residues. Trimming shortened V by 1 base and J by 3 bases, and 11 bases separated the two germline ends. The germline V gene encodes CDR1 SGHRS and CDR2 YFSETQ. The CDR3 protein is CASSLSLQPNQPQHF. CDR3 coding DNA: TGCGCCAGCAGCTTGTCGTTGCAGCCCAATCAGCCCCAGCATTTT.

The rearrangement joins TRBV7-9 to TRBJ1-2; D not resolved. This CDR3 contains 12 residues. Germline lookup yields CDR1 SEHNR and CDR2 FQNEAQ (reference sequence). The V end lost 11 bases, the J end lost 3 bases, and 13 bases lay between the germline ends. The DNA of the CDR3 is TGTGCCGGAGACTTAATCTACTATGGCTACACCTTC. Residues: CAGDLIYYGYTF.

The chain has TRBV5-1 and TRBJ2-1; 10 bases agree with TRBD2. V shed 1 base, J shed 9 bases, and the junction held 7 bases outside the gene matches. The V gene's germline CDR1 is SGHRS and CDR2 YFSETQ. The CDR3 runs 15 residues. In DNA form, the CDR3 reads TGCGCCAGCAGCTTGAGTTCGGGACTAGCGTTTGAGCAGTTCTTC. As protein: CASSLSSGLAFEQFF. The full variable domain, rest sourced from reference TRBV5-1 and TRBJ2-1, is KAGVTQTPRYLIKTRGQQVTLSCSPISGHRSVSWYQQTPGQGLQFLFEYFSETQRNKGNFPGRFSGRQFSNSRSEMNVSTLELGDSALYLCASSLSSGLAFEQFFGPGTRLTVL.

The V gene is TRBV2, the J gene TRBJ2-5, with 7 bases fitting TRBD2. The CDR3 is 14 amino acids. The germline gives CDR1 SNHLY, CDR2 FYNNEI. The V segment lost 4 bases and the J segment 2 bases; nucleotides outside the gene matches: 4. The CDR3 protein is CASSVLRGQETQYF. CDR3 nucleotides: TGTGCCAGCAGTGTTTTGCGGGGGCAAGAGACCCAGTACTTC.

This chain's CDR3 is CASSGRPGQGYGNTIYF. For the CDR3, the DNA is TGTGCCAGCAGTGGAAGACCGGGACAGGGATATGGAAACACCATATATTTT. V is TRBV6-1 and J is TRBJ1-3, with 9 nucleotides matching TRBD1. The CDR3 covers 17 residues. Germline CDR1 reads MNHNS; CDR2 reads SASEGT. The junction had 10 bases not matched to a gene; V was cut back by 4 bases and J by 3 bases.

The rearrangement joins TRBV6-5 to TRBJ1-6; TRBD1 agrees at 8 bases. Germline loops: CDR1 MNHEY, CDR2 SVGAGI. The junction had 5 bases not matched to a gene; V was cut back by 5 bases and J by 8 bases. This CDR3 spans 14 amino acids. The DNA of the CDR3 is TGTGCCAGCAGTCGGACAGGGTTGGATTCACCCCTCCACTTT. Its translation: CASSRTGLDSPLHF.

J is TRBJ1-1 and V is TRBV11-2; the D is unclear. Trimming shortened V by 3 bases and J by 3 bases, and 2 bases separated the two germline ends. Looked up from germline, CDR1 is SGHAT and CDR2 is FQNNGV. This CDR3 spans 11 amino acids. The CDR3 DNA sequence: TGTGCCAGCAGCTTCTACACTGAAGCTTTCTTT. This sequence encodes CASSFYTEAFF.

The CDR3 reads CASFLRFEGMDTQYF. The CDR3 DNA follows: TGTGCCAGCTTTCTAAGGTTCGAAGGGATGGATACGCAGTATTTT. The J gene is TRBJ2-3, the V gene TRBV27; the D is unclear. With 8 bases removed from V and 6 bases from J, the gap between germline ends came to 21 bases. Germline V gene sequence: CDR1 MNHEY, CDR2 SMNVEV (reference sequence). The CDR3 consists of 15 residues.

This chain links TRBV5-1 with TRBJ2-3; TRBD2 agrees at 7 bases. Trimming removed 1 base from V and 4 bases from J; junction bases left unmatched: 15. The CDR3 covers 18 residues. Germline assignment: CDR1 SGHRS and CDR2 YFSETQ. CDR3 DNA: TGCGCCAGCAGCTTGTCGTTATCCGGACTAGTTGGGGCAGATACGCAGTATTTT. Translating it yields CASSLSLSGLVGADTQYF.

V is TRBV15 and J is TRBJ1-6; no firm D call. Germline-derived CDR1 and CDR2 are LNHNV and YYDKDF (reference sequence). V was trimmed by 0 bases and J by 6 bases, leaving 15 bases between them. The CDR3 sequence is 17 residues long. The CDR3 protein is CATSREDGNSLNSPLHF. As DNA, the CDR3 is TGTGCCACCAGCAGAGAAGACGGCAACAGCCTTAATTCACCCCTCCACTTT.

The chain is built from TRBV7-9 and TRBJ1-2; D gene unclear. There are 13 residues in the CDR3. The germline V and J ends were trimmed by 6 bases and 4 bases, with 12 bases remaining between them. Per the germline V gene, CDR1 is SEHNR and CDR2 is FQNEAQ (reference sequence). CDR3 coding DNA: TGTGCCAGCAGTCCTGTGGGCGTCTATGGCTACACCTTC. This encodes CASSPVGVYGYTF.

The chain couples TRBV2 to TRBJ2-5; TRBD2 matches 14 bases. The CDR3 sequence is 16 residues long. With 5 bases clipped from V and 5 bases from J, the junction kept 7 bases outside the gene matches. Per germline, CDR1 SNHLY and CDR2 FYNNEI. CDR3 in DNA: TGTGCCAGCAGTTGGACTAGCGGGGGGACCGTGGAGACCCAGTACTTC. It translates to CASSWTSGGTVETQYF. Combining the CDR3 with reference TRBV2 and TRBJ2-5 gives the whole variable domain EPEVTQTPSHQVTQMGQEVILRCVPISNHLYFYWYRQILGQKVEFLVSFYNNEISEKSEIFDDQFSVERPDGSNFTLKIRSTKLEDSAMYFCASSWTSGGTVETQYFGPGTRLLVL.

This chain links TRBV5-8 with TRBJ1-1; 11 bases are a match to TRBD1. Looked up from germline, CDR1 is SGHTS and CDR2 is YDEGEE. CDR3 size: 17 residues. V trimming: 0 bases; J trimming: 4 bases; junction bases outside the gene matches: 8. The CDR3 region is CASSLAPGQGAFTEAFF. The CDR3 DNA reads TGTGCCAGCAGCTTGGCCCCAGGACAGGGGGCATTCACTGAAGCTTTCTTT.

The CDR3 protein is CASGTGGWNEQFF. Here the CDR3 DNA reads TGTGCCAGCGGGACAGGGGGCTGGAATGAGCAGTTCTTC. V is TRBV28 and J is TRBJ2-1; TRBD1 agrees at 12 bases. The ends lost 8 bases at V and 7 bases at J; junction bases unmatched: 3. This CDR3 region has 13 residues. Germline lookup yields CDR1 MDHEN and CDR2 SYDVKM.

The chain employs TRBV19 and TRBJ1-2; 7 bases match TRBD1. The V gene end was trimmed by 2 bases and the J gene end by 4 bases; junction bases not matched to a gene: 7. Germline V CDR1 and CDR2: LNHDA, SQIVND (reference sequence). The CDR3 covers 15 residues. The CDR3 is CASSIPRQGAYGYTF. The CDR3 nucleotides read TGTGCCAGTAGTATACCCCGACAGGGTGCCTATGGCTACACCTTC.

This CDR3 is CASSPRLTGNTGELFF. DNA of the CDR3: TGTGCCAGCAGCCCTAGATTGACAGGGAACACCGGGGAGCTGTTTTTT. The chain has TRBV7-9 and TRBJ2-2; D possibly corresponds to TRBD1 (6 bases). With 5 bases removed from V and 1 base from J, the gap between germline ends came to 14 bases. This CDR3 spans 16 amino acids. Germline CDR1 is SEHNR and CDR2 is FQNEAQ (reference sequence).

J is TRBJ1-2 and V is TRBV6-1; 10 bases align to TRBD1. This CDR3 comprises 14 residues. Trimming removed 6 bases from V and 5 bases from J; junction bases left unmatched: 6. Germline CDR1 and CDR2: MNHNS and SASEGT. The CDR3, as DNA: TGTGCCAGCAGCTTAGACAGGGGGCCTTATGGCTACACCTTC. This gives the protein CASSLDRGPYGYTF.